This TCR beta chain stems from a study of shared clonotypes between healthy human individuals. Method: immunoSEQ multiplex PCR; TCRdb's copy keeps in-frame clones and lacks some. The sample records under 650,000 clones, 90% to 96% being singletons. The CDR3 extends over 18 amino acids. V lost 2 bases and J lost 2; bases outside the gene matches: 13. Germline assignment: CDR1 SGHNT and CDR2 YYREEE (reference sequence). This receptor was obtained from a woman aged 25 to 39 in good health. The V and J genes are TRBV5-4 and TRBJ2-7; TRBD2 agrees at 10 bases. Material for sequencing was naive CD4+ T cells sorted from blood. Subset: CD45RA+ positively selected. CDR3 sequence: CASSFRGLAGAIPYEQYF. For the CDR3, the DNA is TGTGCCAGCAGCTTTAGGGGTCTAGCGGGAGCCATTCCCTACGAGCAGTACTTC.